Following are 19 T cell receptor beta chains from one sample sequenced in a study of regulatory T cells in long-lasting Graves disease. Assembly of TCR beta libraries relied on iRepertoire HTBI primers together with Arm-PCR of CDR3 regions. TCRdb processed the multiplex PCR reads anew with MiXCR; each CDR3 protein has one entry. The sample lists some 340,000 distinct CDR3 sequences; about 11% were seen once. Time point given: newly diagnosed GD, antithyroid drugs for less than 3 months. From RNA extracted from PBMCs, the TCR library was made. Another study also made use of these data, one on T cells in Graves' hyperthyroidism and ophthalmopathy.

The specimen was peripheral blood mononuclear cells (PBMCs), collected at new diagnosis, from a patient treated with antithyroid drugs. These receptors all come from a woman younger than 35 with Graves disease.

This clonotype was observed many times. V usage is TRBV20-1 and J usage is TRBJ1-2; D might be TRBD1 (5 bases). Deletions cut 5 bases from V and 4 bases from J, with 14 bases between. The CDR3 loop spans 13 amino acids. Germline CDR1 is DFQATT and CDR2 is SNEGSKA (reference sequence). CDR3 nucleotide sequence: TGCAGTGCTCGGGACCCTTGGGGCTATGGCTACACCTTC. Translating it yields CSARDPWGYGYTF.

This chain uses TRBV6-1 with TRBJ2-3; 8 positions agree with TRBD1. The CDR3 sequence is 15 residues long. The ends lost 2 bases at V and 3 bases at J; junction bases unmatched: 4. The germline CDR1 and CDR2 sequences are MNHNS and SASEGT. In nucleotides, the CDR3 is TGTGCCAGCAGTGAAAGGACAGGGTGGACAGATACGCAGTATTTT. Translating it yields CASSERTGWTDTQYF.

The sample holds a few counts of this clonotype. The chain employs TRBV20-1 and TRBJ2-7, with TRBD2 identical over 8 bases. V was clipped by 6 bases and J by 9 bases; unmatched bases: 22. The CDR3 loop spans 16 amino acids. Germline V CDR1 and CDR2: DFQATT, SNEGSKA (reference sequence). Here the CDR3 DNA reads TGCAGTGCCCTAATCTTGGGGGCGGGAGGACTGGCGGGGCAGTACTTC. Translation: CSALILGAGGLAGQYF.

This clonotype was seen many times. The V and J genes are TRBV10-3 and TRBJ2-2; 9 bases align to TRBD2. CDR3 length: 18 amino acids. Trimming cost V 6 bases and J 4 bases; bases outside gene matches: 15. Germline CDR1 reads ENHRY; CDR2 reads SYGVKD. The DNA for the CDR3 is TGTGCCATCAGAAAAGGTGGTAGCGGGAGTATGAGCACCGGGGAGCTGTTTTTT. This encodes CAIRKGGSGSMSTGELFF.

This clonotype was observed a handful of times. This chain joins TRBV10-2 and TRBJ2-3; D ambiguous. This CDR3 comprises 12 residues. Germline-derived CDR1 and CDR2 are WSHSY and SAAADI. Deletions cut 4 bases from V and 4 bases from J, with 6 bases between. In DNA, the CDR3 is TGCGCCAGCAGTGGGACCGCAGATACGCAGTATTTT. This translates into CASSGTADTQYF.

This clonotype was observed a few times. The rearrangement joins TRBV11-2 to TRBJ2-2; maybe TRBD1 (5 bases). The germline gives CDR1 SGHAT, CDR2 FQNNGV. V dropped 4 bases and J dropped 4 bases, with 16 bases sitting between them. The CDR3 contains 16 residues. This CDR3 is CASSSLLFRGTGELFF. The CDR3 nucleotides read TGTGCCAGCAGCTCTCTACTGTTTAGGGGCACCGGGGAGCTGTTTTTT.

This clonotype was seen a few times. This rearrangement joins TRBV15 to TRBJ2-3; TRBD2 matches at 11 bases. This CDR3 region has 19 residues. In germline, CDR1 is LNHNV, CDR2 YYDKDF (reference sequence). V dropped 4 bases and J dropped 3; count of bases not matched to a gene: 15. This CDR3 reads CATSKKRVERTSGTDTQYF. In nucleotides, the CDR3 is TGTGCCACCAGCAAGAAAAGGGTGGAGAGGACTAGCGGGACAGATACGCAGTATTTT.

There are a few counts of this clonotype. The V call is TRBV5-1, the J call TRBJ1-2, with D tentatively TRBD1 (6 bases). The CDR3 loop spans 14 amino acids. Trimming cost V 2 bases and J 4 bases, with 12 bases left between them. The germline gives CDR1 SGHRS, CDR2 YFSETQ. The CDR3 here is CASSLQGLGYGYTF. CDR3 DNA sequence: TGCGCCAGCAGCTTACAGGGACTTGGCTATGGCTACACCTTC.

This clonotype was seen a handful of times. The CDR3 protein is CASSVTGGKTKANYGYTF. The CDR3 DNA sequence: TGTGCCAGCAGCGTGACCGGGGGAAAAACCAAAGCTAACTATGGCTACACCTTC. The V and J genes are TRBV11-2 and TRBJ1-2; D may be TRBD1 (5 bases). Between the trimmed V and J ends, which lost 5 bases and 0 bases, there was a span of 22 bases. Germline lookup yields CDR1 SGHAT and CDR2 FQNNGV. This CDR3 contains 18 residues. The full variable domain, in which reference TRBV11-2 and TRBJ1-2 provide the parts outside the CDR3, is EAGVAQSPRYKIIEKRQSVAFWCNPISGHATLYWYQQILGQGPKLLIQFQNNGVVDDSQLPKDRFSAERLKGVDSTLKIQPAKLEDSAVYLCASSVTGGKTKANYGYTFGSGTRLTVV.

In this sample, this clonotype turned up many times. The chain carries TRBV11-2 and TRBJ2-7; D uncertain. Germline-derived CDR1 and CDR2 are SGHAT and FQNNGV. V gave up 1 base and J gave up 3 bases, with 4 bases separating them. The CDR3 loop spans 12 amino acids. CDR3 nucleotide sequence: TGTGCCAGCAGCTTAGGACTCTACGAGCAGTACTTC. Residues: CASSLGLYEQYF.

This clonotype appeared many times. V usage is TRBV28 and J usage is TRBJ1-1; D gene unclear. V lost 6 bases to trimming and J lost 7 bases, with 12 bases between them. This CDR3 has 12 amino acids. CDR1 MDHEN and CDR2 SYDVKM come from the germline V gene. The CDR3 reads CASRILGVEAFF. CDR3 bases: TGTGCCAGCAGGATACTGGGAGTTGAAGCTTTCTTT.

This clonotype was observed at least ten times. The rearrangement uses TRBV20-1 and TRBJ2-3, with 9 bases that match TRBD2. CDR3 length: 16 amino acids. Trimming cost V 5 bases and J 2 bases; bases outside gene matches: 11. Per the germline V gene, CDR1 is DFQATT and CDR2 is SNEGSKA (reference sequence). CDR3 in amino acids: CSAPTAGGPVTDTQYF. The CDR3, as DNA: TGCAGTGCTCCCACAGCGGGGGGCCCTGTCACAGATACGCAGTATTTT.

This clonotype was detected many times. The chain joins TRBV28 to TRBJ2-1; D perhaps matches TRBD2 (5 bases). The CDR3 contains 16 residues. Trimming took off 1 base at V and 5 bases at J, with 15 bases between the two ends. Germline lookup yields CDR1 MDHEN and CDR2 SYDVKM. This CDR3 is CASSLFGELKHNEQFF. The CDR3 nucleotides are TGTGCCAGCAGTTTATTCGGGGAACTCAAACACAATGAGCAGTTCTTC.

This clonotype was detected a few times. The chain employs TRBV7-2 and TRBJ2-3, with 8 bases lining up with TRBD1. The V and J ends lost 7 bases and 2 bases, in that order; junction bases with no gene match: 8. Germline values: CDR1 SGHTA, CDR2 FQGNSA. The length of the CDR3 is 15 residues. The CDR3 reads CASTGGQGLTDTQYF. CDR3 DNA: TGTGCCAGCACCGGAGGACAGGGCCTCACAGATACGCAGTATTTT.

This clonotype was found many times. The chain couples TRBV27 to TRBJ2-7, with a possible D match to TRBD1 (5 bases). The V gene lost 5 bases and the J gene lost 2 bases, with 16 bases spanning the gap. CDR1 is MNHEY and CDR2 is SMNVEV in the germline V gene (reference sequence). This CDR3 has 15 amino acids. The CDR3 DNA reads TGTGCCAGCAGTAGCCGCAGGGTACCGCCCTACGAGCAGTACTTC. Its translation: CASSSRRVPPYEQYF.

The CDR3 bases are TGTGCCAGCAGCTTAGCACACCGGGACAGACACACTGAAGCTTTCTTT. Translation: CASSLAHRDRHTEAFF. The chain couples TRBV7-2 to TRBJ1-1; 7 bases line up with TRBD1. The CDR3 spans 16 residues. Germline V gene lookup returns CDR1 SGHTA and CDR2 FQGNSA. The V segment lost 0 bases and the J segment 3 bases; nucleotides outside the gene matches: 7.

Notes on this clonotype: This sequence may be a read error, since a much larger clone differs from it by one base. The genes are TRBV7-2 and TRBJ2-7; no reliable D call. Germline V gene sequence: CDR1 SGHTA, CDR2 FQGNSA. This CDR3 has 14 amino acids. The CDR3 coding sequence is TGTGCCAGCATCTTAATGTGGGAACCTCTCGAGCAGTACTTC. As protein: CASILMWEPLEQYF. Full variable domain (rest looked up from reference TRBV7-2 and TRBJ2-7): GAGVSQSPSNKVTEKGKDVELRCDPISGHTALYWYRQSLGQGLEFLIYFQGNSAPDKSGLPSDRFSAERTGGSVSTLTIQRTQQEDSAVYLCASILMWEPLEQYFGPGTRLTVT.

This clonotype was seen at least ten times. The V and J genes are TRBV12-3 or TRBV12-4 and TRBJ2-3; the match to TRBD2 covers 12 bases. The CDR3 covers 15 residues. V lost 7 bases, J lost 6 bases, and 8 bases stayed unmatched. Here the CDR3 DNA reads TGTGCCAGCACCTCTAGCGGGAGGGCCTGGGATACGCAGTATTTT. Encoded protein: CASTSSGRAWDTQYF.

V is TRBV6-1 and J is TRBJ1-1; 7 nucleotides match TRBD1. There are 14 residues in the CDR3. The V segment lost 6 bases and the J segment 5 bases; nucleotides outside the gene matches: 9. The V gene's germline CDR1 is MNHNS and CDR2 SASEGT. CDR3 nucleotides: TGTGCCAGCAGGGGCGACAGGGAATGGACTGAAGCTTTCTTT. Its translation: CASRGDREWTEAFF.